This TCR beta chain was sequenced for a study of CD8 T cells in ankylosing spondylitis. Findings and caveats of the study: In ankylosing spondylitis patients, matched synovial fluid reportedly showed significant enrichment of disease-linked clones.

The length of the CDR3 is 14 residues. Per germline, CDR1 SGHRS and CDR2 YFSETQ. V gave up 1 base and J gave up 7 bases; unmatched junction bases: 2. Quantitative 5'-RACE was performed with molecular barcodes, and it yielded the TCR beta libraries. TCRdb ran MiXCR on the 5' RACE reads and lists one entry per CDR3 protein. Counted here are about 170,000 distinct CDR3 sequences, about 16% occurring once; the ten biggest clones make up approximately 7.6%. This clonotype was detected a few times. The antigen is not known. This TCR was recovered from a male donor with ankylosing spondylitis or in good health (not recorded which). The V gene is TRBV5-1, the J gene TRBJ2-1; 10 bases are shared with TRBD2. Sequenced material: blood, either unsorted or a sorted T cell fraction (not recorded which). CDR3 coding DNA: TGCGCCAGCAGCTTGAGCGGGAGGGGGAATGAGCAGTTCTTC. This sequence encodes CASSLSGRGNEQFF. The full variable domain, its missing parts supplied by reference TRBV5-1 and TRBJ2-1, is KAGVTQTPRYLIKTRGQQVTLSCSPISGHRSVSWYQQTPGQGLQFLFEYFSETQRNKGNFPGRFSGRQFSNSRSEMNVSTLELGDSALYLCASSLSGRGNEQFFGPGTRLTVL.